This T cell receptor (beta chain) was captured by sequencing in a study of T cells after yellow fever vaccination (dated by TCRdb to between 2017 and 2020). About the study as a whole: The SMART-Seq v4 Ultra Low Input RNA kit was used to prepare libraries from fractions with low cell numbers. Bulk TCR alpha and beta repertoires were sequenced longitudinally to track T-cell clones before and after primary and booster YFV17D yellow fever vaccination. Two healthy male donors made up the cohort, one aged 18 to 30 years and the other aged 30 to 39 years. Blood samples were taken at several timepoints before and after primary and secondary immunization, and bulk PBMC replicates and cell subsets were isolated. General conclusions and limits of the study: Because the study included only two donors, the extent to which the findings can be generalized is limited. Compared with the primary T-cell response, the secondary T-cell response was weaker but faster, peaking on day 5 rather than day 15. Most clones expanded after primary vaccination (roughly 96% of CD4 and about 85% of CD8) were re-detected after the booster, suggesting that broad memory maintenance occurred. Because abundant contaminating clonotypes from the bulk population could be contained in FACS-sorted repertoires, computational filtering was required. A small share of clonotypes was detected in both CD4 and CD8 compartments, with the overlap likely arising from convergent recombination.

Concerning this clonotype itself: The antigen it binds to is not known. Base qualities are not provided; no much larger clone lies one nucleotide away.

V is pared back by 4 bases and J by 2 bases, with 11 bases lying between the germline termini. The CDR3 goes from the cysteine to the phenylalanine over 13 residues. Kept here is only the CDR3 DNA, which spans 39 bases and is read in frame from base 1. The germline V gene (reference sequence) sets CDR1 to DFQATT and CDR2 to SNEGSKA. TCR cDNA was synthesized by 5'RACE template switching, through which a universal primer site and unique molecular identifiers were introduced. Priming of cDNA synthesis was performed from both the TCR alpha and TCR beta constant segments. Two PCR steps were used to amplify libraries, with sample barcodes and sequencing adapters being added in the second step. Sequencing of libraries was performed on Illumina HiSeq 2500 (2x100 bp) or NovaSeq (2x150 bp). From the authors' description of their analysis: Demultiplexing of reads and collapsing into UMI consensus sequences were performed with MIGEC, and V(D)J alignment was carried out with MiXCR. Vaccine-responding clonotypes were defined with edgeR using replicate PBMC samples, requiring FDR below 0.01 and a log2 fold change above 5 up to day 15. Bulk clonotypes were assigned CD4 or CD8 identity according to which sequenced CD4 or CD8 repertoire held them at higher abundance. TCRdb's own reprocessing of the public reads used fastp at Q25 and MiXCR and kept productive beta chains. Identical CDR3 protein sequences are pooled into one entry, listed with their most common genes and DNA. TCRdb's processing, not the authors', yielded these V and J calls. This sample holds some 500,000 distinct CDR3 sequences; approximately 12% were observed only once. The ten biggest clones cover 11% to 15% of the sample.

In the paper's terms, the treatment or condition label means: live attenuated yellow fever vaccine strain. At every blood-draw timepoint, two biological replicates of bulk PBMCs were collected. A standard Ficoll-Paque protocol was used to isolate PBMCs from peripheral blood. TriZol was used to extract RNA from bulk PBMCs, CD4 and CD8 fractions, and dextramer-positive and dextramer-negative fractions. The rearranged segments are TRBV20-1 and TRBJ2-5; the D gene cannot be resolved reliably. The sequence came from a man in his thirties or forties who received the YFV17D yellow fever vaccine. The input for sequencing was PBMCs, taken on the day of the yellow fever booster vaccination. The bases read TGCAGTGCTATTACGACGGGTCAAGAGACCCAGTACTTC. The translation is CSAITTGQETQYF.